This TCR beta chain originates from a study of beta chain features in type 1 diabetes. For the study at large: Examined across all samples were around 110 million sorted cells.

Whole-study results and caveats: Naive, central memory and regulatory TCRB repertoires appeared more similar among patients than healthy donors.

CDR1 and CDR2 (germline): SGDLS, YYNGEE. The CDR3 extends over 16 amino acids. V lost 0 bases, J lost 4 bases, and 7 bases stayed unmatched. Expressed TCRB transcripts were sequenced after all isolated RNA was converted to cDNA. Average reads for naive, central memory and regulatory T cell samples were about 3.57 million. The data were produced by immunoSEQ multiplex PCR, yet TCRdb's version contains in-frame clones alone and is incomplete. The sample consists of some 410,000 clones, around 14% of them appearing once. There are a few counts of this clone. Its matching antigen is unknown. The V gene is TRBV9, the J gene TRBJ2-5, with 9 bases matching TRBD2. Material: naive CD4+ T cells from blood. This receptor was obtained from a young man in good health. CDR3 amino acids: CASSVAGGRAPETQYF. Here the CDR3 DNA reads TGTGCCAGCAGCGTAGCTGGCGGGAGGGCCCCAGAGACCCAGTACTTC.